Listed below are T cell receptor beta chains from one sample, sequenced in a study of T cell repertoires in cytomegalovirus infection. MiXCR, applied by TCRdb to the reads, yields one record per CDR3 protein. Of hundreds of thousands of distinct CDR3 sequences in the sample, 15% to 20% are singletons; the top ten hold 12%. The sample comprised PBMCs. The receptors originated from a human donor in good health (CMV status not recorded). Some clones in this sample may be carry-over from other donors' samples. Both conserved end residues are part of each CDR3. The D gene is left open where the match is weak. Clone size is given for some rows only: seen once, a few or many times, or a class if the clone is expanded.

>few|TRBJ1-5|TRBD1|TRBV6-2/TRBV6-3
TGTGCCAGCAGTTACGTACCGGGACAGGGAAGTGGAGATCAGCCCCAGCATTTT
CASSYVPGQGSGDQPQHF
>.|TRBJ1-4|.|TRBV28
TGTGCCAGCAGCCAGACGCTGGGGTTTGAAAAACTGTTTTTT
CASSQTLGFEKLFF
>few|TRBJ1-2|TRBD1|TRBV6-5
TGTGCCAGCAGTTACTCGCCGGGACAGGGGGCTTCTTATGGCTACACCTTC
CASSYSPGQGASYGYTF
>.|TRBJ2-3|TRBD2|TRBV6-5
TGTGCCAGCAGACGCCATAGCGGGAGCACAGATACGCAGTATTTT
CASRRHSGSTDTQYF
>.|TRBJ1-2|.|TRBV25-1
TGTGCCAGCATTGAAATTAATCTCCAGGGGCCCCATGGCTACACCTTC
CASIEINLQGPHGYTF
>many|TRBJ2-5|.|TRBV18
TGTGCCAGCTCACCACCGAGCGCCCTAGAGACCCAGTACTTC
CASSPPSALETQYF
>.|TRBJ2-5|TRBD2|TRBV10-3
TGTGCCATCAGTGATCGTAGCGGGGGGCCCGCCTGGGCGGAGACCCAGTACTTC
CAISDRSGGPAWAETQYF
>few|TRBJ2-7|TRBD1|TRBV2
TGTGCCCAATCCATAGGGACAGGGGGCTACGAGCAGTACTTC
CAQSIGTGGYEQYF
>few|TRBJ2-5|.|TRBV9
TGTGCCAGCAGCGTAGGCGGAGACCAAGAGACCCAGTACTTC
CASSVGGDQETQYF
>.|TRBJ2-2|.|TRBV10-3
TGTGCCATCAGTGGAACGAACACCGGGGAGCTGTTTTTT
CAISGTNTGELFF
>.|TRBJ1-3|.|TRBV4-2
TGTGCCAGCAGCCAGCTAGTCAACCTCGAGACTGGAAACACCATATATTTT
CASSQLVNLETGNTIYF
>many|TRBJ1-1|TRBD1|TRBV10-3
TGTGCCACCAACAGGGGTCTGAACACTGAAGCTTTCTTT
CATNRGLNTEAFF
>.|TRBJ1-5|TRBD1|TRBV4-1
TGCGCCAGCAGCCGCCAAGACCCCGGGACAGGGGTGACGGGTCAGCCCCAGCATTTT
CASSRQDPGTGVTGQPQHF
>few|TRBJ2-2|TRBD2|TRBV2
TGTGCCAGCAGTCGCAACGGGGGGGCAACCGGGGAGCTGTTTTTT
CASSRNGGATGELFF
>many|TRBJ2-3|.|TRBV7-8
TGTGCCAGCAGCCAGGGGGCGGGGGGTACCTTCGCAGATACGCAGTATTTT
CASSQGAGGTFADTQYF
>.|TRBJ1-2|.|TRBV7-2
TGTGCCAGCCCGGCCTACTTCGGGCACGGCTACACCTTC
CASPAYFGHGYTF
>few|TRBJ2-7|.|TRBV20-1
TGCAGTGCCAAGGACAAACCGTACGAGCAGTACTTC
CSAKDKPYEQYF
>few|TRBJ1-2|TRBD1|TRBV7-2
TGTGCCAGCAGCCCCCAACAGGGGCCTTACTATGGCTACACCTTC
CASSPQQGPYYGYTF
>few|TRBJ1-1|.|TRBV10-3
TGTGCCATCAGTGTGGAGATGCTGAACACTGAAGCTTTCTTT
CAISVEMLNTEAFF
>.|TRBJ1-6|.|TRBV7-6
TGTGCCAGCAGCTTAAACCAGGGAAATTCACCCCTCCACTTT
CASSLNQGNSPLHF
>many|TRBJ1-1|.|TRBV4-2
TGTGCCAGCAGCCAAGATCAGCACCGGGCCGGGGGCACTGAAGCTTTCTTT
CASSQDQHRAGGTEAFF
>many|TRBJ1-3|.|TRBV7-9
TGTGCCAGCAGCGCGGGACTCCGTCTCTTAGGAACCATATATTTT
CASSAGLRLLGTIYF
>few|TRBJ2-7|.|TRBV2
TGTGCCAGCAGTGAATACCTAAGCCCCTACGAGCAGTACTTC
CASSEYLSPYEQYF
>few|TRBJ2-2|.|TRBV4-2
TGTGCCAGCAGCCAAGAAATTGTGGAGTATACGAACACCGGGGAGCTGTTTTTT
CASSQEIVEYTNTGELFF
>few|TRBJ2-3|.|TRBV10-3
TGTGCCATCAGTGATCAAGACGGCGATACGCAGTATTTT
CAISDQDGDTQYF
>many|TRBJ1-6|.|TRBV20-1
TGCAGTGCTAGAGATCGGCCGCCAGGGAGCACCTATAATTCACCCCTCCACTTT
CSARDRPPGSTYNSPLHF
>few|TRBJ1-2|TRBD1|TRBV2
TGTGCCAGCCTCCACCTAGGGGACAGTAGCTATGGCTACACCTTC
CASLHLGDSSYGYTF
>few|TRBJ1-1|TRBD1|TRBV11-2
TGTGCCAGCAGCCCCATGGGACAGTGGAACACTGAAGCTTTCTTT
CASSPMGQWNTEAFF
>once|TRBJ2-2|.|TRBV28
TGTGCCAGCAGGGGGCAGACAGAGTCCACCGGGGAGCTGTTTTTT
CASRGQTESTGELFF
>.|TRBJ2-2|.|TRBV24-1
TGTGCCACCAGTGATTTGACGGCGGGGATAGCGACCGGGGAGCTGTTTTTT
CATSDLTAGIATGELFF
>.|TRBJ2-5|TRBD2|TRBV5-4
TGTGCCAGCAGCTTGGACTCGCGGGGGGGCCTACAGACCCAGTACTTC
CASSLDSRGGLQTQYF
>many|TRBJ2-5|.|TRBV7-2
TGTGCCAGCAGCTTGAGACGATCAGAAGAGACCCAGTACTTC
CASSLRRSEETQYF
>.|TRBJ1-2|.|TRBV6-2/TRBV6-3
TGTGCCAGCAGGACGGACACCTATGGCTACACCTTC
CASRTDTYGYTF
>.|TRBJ2-2|.|TRBV5-1
TGCGCCAGCAGCTTGGCTGGGACCGGGGAGCTGTTTTTT
CASSLAGTGELFF
>few|TRBJ1-2|TRBD1|TRBV11-2
TGTGCCAGCAGCTTAGATCTCGAACAGGGGGCTAACTATGGCTACACCTTC
CASSLDLEQGANYGYTF
>many|TRBJ1-1|.|TRBV12-3/TRBV12-4
TGTGCCAGCAGTTTAGGTGCAGGGGTGGGGACTGAAGCTTTCTTT
CASSLGAGVGTEAFF
>few|TRBJ2-3|.|TRBV24-1
TGTGCCACCAGTGGGGACCCGCGACTCACAGATACGCAGTATTTT
CATSGDPRLTDTQYF
>many|TRBJ2-5|.|TRBV12-3/TRBV12-4
TGTGCCAGCACCCGGGGTAGCAGCCAAGAGACCCAGTACTTC
CASTRGSSQETQYF
>.|TRBJ2-5|.|TRBV28
TGTGCCAGCAGTTTCAGCCTGGCGACCCAGTACTTC
CASSFSLATQYF
>many|TRBJ2-3|.|TRBV25-1
TGTGCCAGCAGTGAACGGCGGGGGCCCCACGGCACAGATACGCAGTATTTT
CASSERRGPHGTDTQYF
>few|TRBJ2-3|.|TRBV6-1
TGTGCCAGCAGGAGGACCTACCTAGACACAGATACGCAGTATTTT
CASRRTYLDTDTQYF
>.|TRBJ1-1|.|TRBV5-6
TGTGCCAGCGCCGAGGGAAGTCGCAGTGAAGCTTTCTTT
CASAEGSRSEAFF
>many|TRBJ1-5|TRBD1|TRBV6-1
TGTGCCAGCAGAATAATTCAGGGGGCAAGCAATCAGCCCCAGCATTTT
CASRIIQGASNQPQHF
>.|TRBJ2-3|TRBD2|TRBV6-1
TGTGCCAGCAACCTCCTAGCGGGGGGCACAGATACGCAGTATTTT
CASNLLAGGTDTQYF
>few|TRBJ2-2|TRBD1|TRBV2
TGTGCCAGCAGTGAAAGTGTAGGGACAGCGAACACCGGGGAGCTGTTTTTT
CASSESVGTANTGELFF
>few|TRBJ2-3|TRBD1|TRBV28
TGTGCCAGCATTCGACAGGGTACAGATACGCAGTATTTT
CASIRQGTDTQYF
>few|TRBJ1-3|.|TRBV20-1
TGCAGTGCTAGTATCCTGGTGCCCGGGACCGACTCTGGTTTTGGAAACACCATATATTTT
CSASILVPGTDSGFGNTIYF